This T cell receptor (beta chain) was profiled in a study of vaccination effects on CD4 cells after COVID-19. Concerning this clone itself: Its antigen is currently unknown.

The CDR3 loop spans 12 amino acids. V lost 5 bases and J 6 bases, leaving 10 bases between the germline ends. Per germline, CDR1 MNHNS and CDR2 SASEGT. Following 10 days of culture, CD4+ T cells were isolated. Either the BNT162b2 or mRNA-1273 vaccine was given to participants in two doses. Sequenced by immunoSEQ multiplex PCR; TCRdb stores in-frame clones only, minus some. The sample holds 50,000 to 70,000 clones, roughly 80% seen once. This sample comprised CD4+ T cells from PBMCs cultured without peptide, obtained after COVID-19 vaccination. This chain links TRBV6-1 with TRBJ1-2; D unresolved. This clonotype was sampled from a human donor who received a COVID-19 vaccine. CDR3 sequence (DNA): TGTGCCAGCAGTCCGGATACAAATGGCTACACCTTC. It encodes CASSPDTNGYTF.